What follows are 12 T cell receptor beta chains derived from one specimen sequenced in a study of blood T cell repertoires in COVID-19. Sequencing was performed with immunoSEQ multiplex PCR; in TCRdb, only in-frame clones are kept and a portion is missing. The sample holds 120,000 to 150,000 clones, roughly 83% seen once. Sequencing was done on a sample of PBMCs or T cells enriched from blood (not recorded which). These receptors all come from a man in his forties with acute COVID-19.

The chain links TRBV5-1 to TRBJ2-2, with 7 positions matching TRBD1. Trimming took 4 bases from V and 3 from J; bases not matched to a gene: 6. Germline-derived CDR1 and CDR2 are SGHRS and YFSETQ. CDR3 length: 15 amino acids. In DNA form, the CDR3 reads TGCGCCAGCAGCAGGGGACAGTTTGACACCGGGGAGCTGTTTTTT. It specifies CASSRGQFDTGELFF.

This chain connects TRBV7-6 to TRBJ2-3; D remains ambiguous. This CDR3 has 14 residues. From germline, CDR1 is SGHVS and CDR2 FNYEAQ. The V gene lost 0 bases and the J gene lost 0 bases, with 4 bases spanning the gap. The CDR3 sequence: CASSLARSTDTQYF. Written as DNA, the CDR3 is TGTGCCAGCAGCTTAGCGCGTAGCACAGATACGCAGTATTTT.

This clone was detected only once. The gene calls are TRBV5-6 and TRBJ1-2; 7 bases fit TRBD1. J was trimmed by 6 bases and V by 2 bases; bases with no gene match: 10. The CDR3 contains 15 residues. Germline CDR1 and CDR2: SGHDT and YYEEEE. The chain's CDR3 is CASSFATGIVDGYTF. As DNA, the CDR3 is TGTGCCAGCAGCTTCGCGACAGGGATAGTCGATGGCTACACCTTC. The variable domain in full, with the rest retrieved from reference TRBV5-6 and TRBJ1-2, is DAGVTQSPTHLIKTRGQQVTLRCSPKSGHDTVSWYQQALGQGPQFIFQYYEEEERQRGNFPDRFSGHQFPNYSSELNVNALLLGDSALYLCASSFATGIVDGYTFGSGTRLTVV.

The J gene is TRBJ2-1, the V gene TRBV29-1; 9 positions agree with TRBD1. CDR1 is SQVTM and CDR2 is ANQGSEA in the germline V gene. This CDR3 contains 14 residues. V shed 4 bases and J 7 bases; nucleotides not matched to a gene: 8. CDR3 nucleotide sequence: TGCAGCGTTGCCAACAGGGGGCCGAGGAATGAGCAGTTCTTC. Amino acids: CSVANRGPRNEQFF.

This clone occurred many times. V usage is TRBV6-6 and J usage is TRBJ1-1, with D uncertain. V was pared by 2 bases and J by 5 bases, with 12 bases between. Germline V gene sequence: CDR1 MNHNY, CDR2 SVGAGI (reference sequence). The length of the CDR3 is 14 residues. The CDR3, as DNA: TGTGCCAGCAGTTACAGCTCGGGAACGACTGAAGCTTTCTTT. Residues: CASSYSSGTTEAFF.

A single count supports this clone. The CDR3 spells CASRWTVAGGGETQYF. CDR3 sequence (DNA): TGTGCCAGCAGATGGACGGTGGCGGGAGGGGGAGAGACCCAGTACTTC. V usage is TRBV27 and J usage is TRBJ2-5; 9 bases match TRBD2. Germline CDR1 and CDR2: MNHEY and SMNVEV (reference sequence). This CDR3 is 16 amino acids long. Trimming took 6 bases from V and 4 from J; bases not matched to a gene: 12.

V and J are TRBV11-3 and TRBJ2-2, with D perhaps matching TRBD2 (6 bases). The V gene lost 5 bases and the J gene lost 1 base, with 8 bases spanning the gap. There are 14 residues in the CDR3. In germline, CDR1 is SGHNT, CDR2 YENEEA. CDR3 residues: CASSQEGNTGELFF. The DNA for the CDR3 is TGTGCCAGCAGCCAGGAGGGGAACACCGGGGAGCTGTTTTTT.

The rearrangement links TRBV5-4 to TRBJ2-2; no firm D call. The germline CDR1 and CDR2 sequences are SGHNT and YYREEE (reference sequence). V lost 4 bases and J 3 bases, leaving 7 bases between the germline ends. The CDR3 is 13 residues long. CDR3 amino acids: CASSTQDTGELFF. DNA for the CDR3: TGTGCCAGCAGCACTCAGGACACCGGGGAGCTGTTTTTT.

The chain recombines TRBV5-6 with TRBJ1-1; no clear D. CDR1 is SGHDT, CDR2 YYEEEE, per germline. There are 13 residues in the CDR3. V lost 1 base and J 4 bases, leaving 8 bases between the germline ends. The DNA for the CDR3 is TGTGCCAGCAGCTTGAGCTCAGGCACTGAAGCTTTCTTT. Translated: CASSLSSGTEAFF.

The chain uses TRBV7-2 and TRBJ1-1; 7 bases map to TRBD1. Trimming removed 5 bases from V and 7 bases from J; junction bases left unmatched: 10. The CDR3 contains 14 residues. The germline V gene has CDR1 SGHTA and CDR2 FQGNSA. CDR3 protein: CASSPGDRLNEAFF. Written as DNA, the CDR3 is TGTGCCAGCAGCCCCGGGGACAGATTGAATGAAGCTTTCTTT.

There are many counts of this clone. The CDR3 loop is CASSQDGNSNEQFF. The DNA of the CDR3 is TGTGCCAGCAGCCAAGATGGTAATAGCAATGAGCAGTTCTTC. The J gene is TRBJ2-1, the V gene TRBV3-1 (or the pseudogene TRBV3-2); D is ambiguous. The germline V gene has CDR1 LGHDT and CDR2 YNNKEL (reference sequence). Trimming took off 0 bases at V and 6 bases at J, with 9 bases between the two ends. The length of the CDR3 is 14 residues.

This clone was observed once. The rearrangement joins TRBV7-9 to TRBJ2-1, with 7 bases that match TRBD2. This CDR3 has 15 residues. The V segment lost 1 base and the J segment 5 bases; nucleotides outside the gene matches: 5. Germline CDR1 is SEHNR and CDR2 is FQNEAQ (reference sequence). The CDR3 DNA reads TGTGCCAGCAGCTTAGTTGCGGGAGCGCACAATGAGCAGTTCTTC. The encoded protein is CASSLVAGAHNEQFF.